These T cell receptor beta chains were read from a single sample in a study of follicular helper T cells after annual influenza vaccination. This table comes from immunoSEQ multiplex PCR, and its TCRdb copy is limited to in-frame clones, with some not included. The sample holds roughly 5,000 clones, about 79% seen once. This specimen consisted of CXCR5+ CD38- circulating T follicular helper cells from blood, obtained on the day of influenza vaccination. All receptors come from an adult who received the influenza vaccine. Each CDR3 is given with its conserved first and last residue. A D gene is named only where the DNA matches it firmly. Only part of the rows carry a size: once, few, many, or a class if the clone is expanded.

TRBJ2-1,.,.,TRBV5-6,CASSLGNGVRQFF,TGTGCCAGCAGCTTGGGTAATGGGGTGCGGCAGTTCTTC
TRBJ2-2,.,.,TRBV7-3,CASSLERFGELFF,TGTGCCAGCAGCTTGGAAAGGTTCGGGGAGCTGTTTTTT
TRBJ2-7,.,few,TRBV2,CASRDMGSEQYF,TGTGCCAGCCGGGATATGGGGAGTGAGCAGTACTTC
TRBJ1-1,.,.,TRBV19,CASSGMMNTEAFF,TGTGCCAGTAGTGGGATGATGAACACTGAAGCTTTCTTT
TRBJ1-3,.,.,TRBV7-9,CASSLGWDVGNTIYF,TGTGCCAGCAGCTTAGGGTGGGACGTTGGAAACACCATATATTTT
TRBJ1-4,.,.,TRBV4-2,CASSPTVTGWDEKLFF,TGTGCCAGCAGCCCAACTGTTACAGGATGGGATGAAAAACTGTTTTTT
TRBJ2-7,.,.,TRBV6-4,CASSDPLERGYEQYF,TGTGCCAGCAGTGACCCTCTCGAAAGGGGCTACGAGCAGTACTTC
TRBJ1-2,.,.,TRBV10-3,CAISEGSRRGYTF,TGTGCCATCAGTGAAGGGTCCAGGCGCGGCTACACCTTC
TRBJ2-7,.,.,TRBV11-3,CASSLEGQSYEQYF,TGTGCCAGCAGTTTAGAAGGACAGTCCTACGAGCAGTACTTC
TRBJ2-1,.,.,TRBV19,CASSIVPNEQFF,TGTGCCAGTAGTATAGTACCCAATGAGCAGTTCTTC
TRBJ2-5,TRBD1,.,TRBV11-2,CASSFQGTVYQETQYF,TGTGCCAGCAGCTTCCAGGGGACAGTGTACCAAGAGACCCAGTACTTC
TRBJ2-4,TRBD2,.,TRBV7-2,CASSPEGLAGGRKYF,TGTGCCAGCAGCCCAGAGGGACTAGCGGGGGGCCGAAAGTACTTC
TRBJ1-1,.,.,TRBV7-9,CASSLQGGRRRTEAFF,TGTGCCAGCAGCCTCCAGGGTGGCAGACGACGCACTGAAGCTTTCTTT
TRBJ1-1,.,.,TRBV6-5,CASSYTRDVPAFF,TGTGCCAGCAGTTACACCAGGGATGTGCCAGCTTTCTTT
TRBJ2-1,.,.,TRBV4-3,CASSQGARGEQFF,TGCGCCAGCAGCCAAGGAGCTAGGGGGGAGCAGTTCTTC
TRBJ2-1,.,.,TRBV5-1,CASRDYNEQFF,TGCGCCAGCCGGGACTACAATGAGCAGTTCTTC